This TCR beta chain was identified in a study of T cell responses to AZD1222 COVID-19 vaccine (TCRdb year 2021). The study in broad terms: A total of 233 trial participants underwent TCR sequencing, of whom approximately 200 had received two doses of AZD1222 and around 26 had received two doses of the MenACWY control vaccine. Enrollment into the trials was organized by age into subgroups of 18-55, 56-69 and 70-plus years, and those subgroups contained approximately 150, 30 and 60 TCR-sequenced participants, respectively.

The CDR3 regions of human TCRbeta chains were subjected to immunosequencing. The original methods were these. Repertoire TCRs were matched against a reference library of SARS-CoV-2-specific TCRs generated with the MIRA antigen-specificity platform. Breadth meant the fraction of unique TCRs that were SARS-CoV-2-associated, whereas depth meant the fraction of total T cells that were SARS-CoV-2-associated. Using the MIRA data, each spike-specific TCR was assigned both to the spike region to which the TCR was reactive and to a CD4 or CD8 class. Log10-transformed breadth and depth values were compared by one-way ANOVA with Sidak's multiple comparisons tests. This immuneACCESS table, as held by TCRdb, lists in-frame sequences with V and J called but not all clones. Of the missing ones, under half trace to an unresolved V gene in checked studies; the others have no known cause. That table gives V, J and clone size, and the DNA gave D and trimming. Present in this sample are approximately 120,000 clones, nearly 90% of which were seen just once. The ten biggest clones cover about 9.5% of the sample.

Broad study findings and their caveats: In the small 56-69-year group, the increase in depth fell short of significance, most likely because of low power. Reportedly, close to half of the unique spike-specific TCRs recognized epitopes lying outside the regions that are mutated in the B.1.351 and B.1.1.7 variants. No day 14 peak-response samples were available, so repertoires were characterized only after the peak T cell response. The whole spike protein was spanned by vaccine-associated CD4 TCRs, and dominant responses were seen in regions 160-218 and 743-854. Most participants were white British and females outnumbered males, and the authors suggested that clonal diversity may have been underestimated. After two AZD1222 doses, spike-specific TCR breadth and depth were significantly higher than at day 0 and than in MenACWY recipients. Conclusions about previously exposed vaccinees are limited because only six or seven AZD1222 recipients were SARS-CoV-2 seropositive at baseline.

The sample's time point label, in plain terms: about 28 days (+/-7) after the second vaccine dose. AZD1222 recipients whose second dose came at about 4 weeks and those whose second dose came at about 12 weeks were combined into one group, since spike-specific TCR depth and breadth did not differ between the two schedules. Vaccinee samples were obtained from the UK trials COV001 and COV002, which included a single-blind randomized controlled phase 2/3 trial of AZD1222 (ChAdOx1 nCoV-19) in healthy adults. Trial participant PBMC samples were collected at day 0 and day 28 after the second dose for TCRbeta chain sequencing. As regards this clone: Its antigen remains undetermined. No much larger clone is present one base from it, and per-base qualities are unavailable.

CDR1 and CDR2 are read off the germline V gene as SNHLY and FYNNEI. From its cysteine to its phenylalanine, the CDR3 spans 14 amino acids. Only the CDR3 portion is preserved as DNA: 42 bases, with reading frame beginning at the first base. V is pared back by 4 bases and J by 7 bases, with 13 bases lying between the germline termini. This clonotype was obtained from an adult who received the AZD1222 COVID-19 vaccine. The sequencing used peripheral blood, collected 28 days after the second AZD1222 dose. The receptor chain draws on TRBV2 and TRBJ1-4; the D gene cannot be named for sure. The base sequence is TGTGCCAGCAGTGTTGAGGCTACGCCTGAAAAACTGTTTTTT. Its coded protein is CASSVEATPEKLFF.